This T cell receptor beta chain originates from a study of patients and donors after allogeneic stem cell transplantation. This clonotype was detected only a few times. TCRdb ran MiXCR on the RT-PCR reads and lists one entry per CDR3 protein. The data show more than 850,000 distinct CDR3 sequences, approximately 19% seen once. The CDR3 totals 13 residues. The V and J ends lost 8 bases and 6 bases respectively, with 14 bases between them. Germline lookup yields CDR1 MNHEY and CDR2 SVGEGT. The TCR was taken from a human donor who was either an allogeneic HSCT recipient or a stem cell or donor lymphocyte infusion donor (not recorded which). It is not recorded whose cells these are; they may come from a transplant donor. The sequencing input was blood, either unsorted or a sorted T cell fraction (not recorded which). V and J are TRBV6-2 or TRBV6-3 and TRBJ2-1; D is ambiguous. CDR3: CASSGYGVNEQFF. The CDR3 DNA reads TGTGCCAGCTCGGGTTATGGGGTCAATGAGCAGTTCTTC.